This TCR beta chain was obtained from a study of cytomegalovirus exposure and HLA in healthy donors. Looking at the study overall: Out of about 170 million T cells, an earlier analysis found some 120 million unique TCR beta sequences in total.

CDR3 length: 12 residues. Trimming stripped 1 base from V and 4 bases from J, with 5 bases between. The germline gives CDR1 LGHNT, CDR2 FRNRAP. Study-wide results and caveats: According to an earlier analysis, most TCR beta V segments yielded productive rearrangements about 90% or about 30% of the time.

Regarding this clone: The antigen remains unidentified.

60 Vbeta and 13 Jbeta primers were used in PCR. Using immunoSEQ multiplex PCR, the repertoire was profiled, and TCRdb retains in-frame clones only, with some absent. The sample gives 130,000 or so clones, roughly 77% of which show up once; 1.5% to 2% is in the top ten. This receptor was obtained from a man between 40 and 49 years old in good health and CMV-seronegative. Material for sequencing was PBMCs. V is TRBV12-5 and J is TRBJ2-7; no clear D. This chain's CDR3 is CASGLGDYEQYF. The CDR3 DNA follows: TGTGCTAGTGGTTTGGGAGATTACGAGCAGTACTTC.